The present T cell receptor (beta chain) was sequenced within a study of cytomegalovirus exposure and HLA in healthy donors. General study results and limits: Highest at DRB1 and lowest at HLA-C, TCR association rates differed among HLA loci in a later analysis.

V trimming: 8 bases; J trimming: 2 bases; junction bases outside the gene matches: 10. The CDR3 has 18 amino acids. From germline, CDR1 is SNHLY and CDR2 FYNNEI. PCR amplification relied on 60 Vbeta primers (plus 13 Jbeta primers). Profiled with immunoSEQ multiplex PCR; TCRdb holds only in-frame clones, not every one. The sample holds about 150,000 clones; 80% are singletons and the top ten take approximately 6.7%. Remarks on this clone: Its antigen is undetermined.

The chain combines TRBV2 with TRBJ2-3, with 16 nucleotides matching TRBD2. This sequence was found in a man younger than 45 in good health and CMV-seropositive. Sequenced sample: PBMCs. CDR3 amino acids: CASLKGLAGGHFTDTQYF. For the CDR3, the DNA is TGTGCCAGCCTAAAGGGACTAGCGGGAGGGCATTTCACAGATACGCAGTATTTT.